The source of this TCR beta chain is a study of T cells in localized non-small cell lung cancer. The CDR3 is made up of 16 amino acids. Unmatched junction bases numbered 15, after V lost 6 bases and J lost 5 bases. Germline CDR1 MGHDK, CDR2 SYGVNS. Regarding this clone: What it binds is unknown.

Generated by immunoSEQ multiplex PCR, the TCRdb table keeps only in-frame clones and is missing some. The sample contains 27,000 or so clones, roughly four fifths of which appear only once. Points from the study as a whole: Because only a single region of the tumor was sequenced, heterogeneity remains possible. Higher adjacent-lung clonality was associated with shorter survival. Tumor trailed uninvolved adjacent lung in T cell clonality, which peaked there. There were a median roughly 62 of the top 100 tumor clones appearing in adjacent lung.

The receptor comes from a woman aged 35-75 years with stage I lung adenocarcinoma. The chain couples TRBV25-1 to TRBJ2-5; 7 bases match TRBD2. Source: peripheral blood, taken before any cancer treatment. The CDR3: CASRGLSGTPRETQYF. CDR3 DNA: TGTGCCAGCAGAGGATTAAGCGGGACCCCCAGGGAGACCCAGTACTTC.